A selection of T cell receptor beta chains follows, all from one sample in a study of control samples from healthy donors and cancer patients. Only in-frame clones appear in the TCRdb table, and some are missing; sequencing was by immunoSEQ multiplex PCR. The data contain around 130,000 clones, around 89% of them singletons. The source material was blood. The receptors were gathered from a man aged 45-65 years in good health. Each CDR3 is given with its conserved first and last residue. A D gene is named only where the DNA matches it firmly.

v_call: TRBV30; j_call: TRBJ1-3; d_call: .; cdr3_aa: CARGVGTSGNTIYF
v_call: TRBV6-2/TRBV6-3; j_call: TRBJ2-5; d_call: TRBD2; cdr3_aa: CASSSGTRGGTQYF
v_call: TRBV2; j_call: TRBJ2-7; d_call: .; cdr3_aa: CASSTGKLYEQYF
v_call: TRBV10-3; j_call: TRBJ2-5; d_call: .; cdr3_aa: CAISVGTPAETQYF
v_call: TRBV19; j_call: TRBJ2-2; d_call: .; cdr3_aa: CASGTQGFPLSGTGELFF
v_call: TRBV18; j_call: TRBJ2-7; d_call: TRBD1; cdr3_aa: CASEPRQGNFYEQYF
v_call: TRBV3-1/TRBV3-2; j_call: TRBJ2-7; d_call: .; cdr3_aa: CASSQGRGYEQYF
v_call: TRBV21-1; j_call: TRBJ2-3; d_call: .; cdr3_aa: CASSKPRQNTDTQYF
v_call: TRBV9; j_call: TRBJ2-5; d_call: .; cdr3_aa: CASSVGEGWGETQYF
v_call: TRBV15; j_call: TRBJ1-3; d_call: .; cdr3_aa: CATSKGGSTAGNTIYF
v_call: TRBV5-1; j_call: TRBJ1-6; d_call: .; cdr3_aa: CASRSTGRALHF
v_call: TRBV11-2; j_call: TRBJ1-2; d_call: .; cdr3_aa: CASSYNRGALNYGYTF
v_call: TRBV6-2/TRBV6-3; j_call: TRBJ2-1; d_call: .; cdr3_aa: CASSYSMGAGGSYNEQFF
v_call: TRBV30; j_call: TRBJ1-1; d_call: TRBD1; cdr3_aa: CAWTSKQGDTEAFF
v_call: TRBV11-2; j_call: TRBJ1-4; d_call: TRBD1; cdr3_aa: CASSFDRGQEKLFF
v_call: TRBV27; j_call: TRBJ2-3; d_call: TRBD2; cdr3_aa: CASSWSGGGRADTQYF
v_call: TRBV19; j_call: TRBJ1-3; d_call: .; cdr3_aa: CASSMGISGNTIYF
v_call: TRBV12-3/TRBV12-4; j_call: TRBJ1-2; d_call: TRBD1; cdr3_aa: CASSTGQAYGYTF
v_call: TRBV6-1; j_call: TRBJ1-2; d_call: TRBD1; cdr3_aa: CASSEALTGGQRYGYTF
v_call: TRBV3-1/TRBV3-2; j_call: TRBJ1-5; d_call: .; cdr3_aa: CASSQGQNQPQHF
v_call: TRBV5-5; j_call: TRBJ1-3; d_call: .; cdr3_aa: CASSSGLASGNTIYF
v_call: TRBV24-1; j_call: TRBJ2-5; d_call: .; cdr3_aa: CATSQRGPGAQETQYF
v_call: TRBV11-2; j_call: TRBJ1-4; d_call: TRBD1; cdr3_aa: CASSMGQGNEKLFF
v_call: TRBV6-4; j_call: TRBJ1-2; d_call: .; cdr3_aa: CASSRQAGNYGYTF
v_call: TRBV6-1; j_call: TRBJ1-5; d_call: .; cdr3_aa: CASSEMGGARQPQHF
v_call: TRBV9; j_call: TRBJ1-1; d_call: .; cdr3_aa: CASSVNSGNTEAFF
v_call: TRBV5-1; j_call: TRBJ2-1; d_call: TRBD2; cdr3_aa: CASSLAAGDNEQFF
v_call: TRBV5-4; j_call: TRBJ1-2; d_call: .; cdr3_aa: CASSGGATNYGYTF
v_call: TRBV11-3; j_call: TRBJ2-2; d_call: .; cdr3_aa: CASSKDRRNTGELFF
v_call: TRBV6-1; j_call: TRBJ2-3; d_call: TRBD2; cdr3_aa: CASSEGLAGVPAAQYF
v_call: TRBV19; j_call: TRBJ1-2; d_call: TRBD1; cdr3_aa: CASSWGRGLNYGYTF
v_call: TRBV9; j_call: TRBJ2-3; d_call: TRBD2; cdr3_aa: CASSVAGGRGDTQYF
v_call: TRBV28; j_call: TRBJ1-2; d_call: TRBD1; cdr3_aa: CASLTGDYGYTF
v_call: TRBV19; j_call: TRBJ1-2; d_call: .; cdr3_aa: CASSPTAGDYGYTF
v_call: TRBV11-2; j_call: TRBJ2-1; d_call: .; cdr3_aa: CASSPYNEQFF
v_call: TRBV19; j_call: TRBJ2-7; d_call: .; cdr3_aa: CASSMGGLSYEQYF
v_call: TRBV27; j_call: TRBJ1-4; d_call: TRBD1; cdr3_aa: CASSLRGQGDEKLFF
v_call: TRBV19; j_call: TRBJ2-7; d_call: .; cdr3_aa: CASSPRQDPYEQYF
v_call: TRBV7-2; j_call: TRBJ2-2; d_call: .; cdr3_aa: CASSFRRVETGELFF
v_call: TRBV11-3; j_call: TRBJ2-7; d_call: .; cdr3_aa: CASSLGGGGHEKQYF
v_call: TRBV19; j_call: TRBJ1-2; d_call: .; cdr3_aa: CASSNNPGLNSGYTF
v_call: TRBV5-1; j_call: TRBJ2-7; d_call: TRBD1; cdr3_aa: CASSLAGQGASYEQYF
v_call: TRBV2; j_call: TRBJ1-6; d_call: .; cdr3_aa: CASSAEGSPLHF
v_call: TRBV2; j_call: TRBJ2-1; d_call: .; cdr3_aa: CASLNLNEQFF
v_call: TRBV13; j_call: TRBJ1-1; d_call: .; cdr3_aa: CASSSQNTEAFF
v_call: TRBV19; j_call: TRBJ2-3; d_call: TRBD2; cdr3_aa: CASSIARGGTDTQYF
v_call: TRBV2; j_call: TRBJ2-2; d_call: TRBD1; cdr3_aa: CASRVAGGFTGELFF
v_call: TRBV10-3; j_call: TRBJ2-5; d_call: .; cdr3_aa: CAISGSVGVQETQYF